Shown below are 18 T cell receptor beta chains from a single sample sequenced in a study of CD8 T cells in ankylosing spondylitis. A single record per CDR3 protein comes from TCRdb applying MiXCR to the 5' RACE reads. The sample lists 130,000 to 150,000 distinct CDR3 sequences, more than 7% occurring once. Specimen: synovial fluid, either unsorted or a sorted T cell fraction (not recorded which). The receptors shown here come from a male donor with ankylosing spondylitis.

In this sample, this clonotype turned up many times. The genes are TRBV11-2 and TRBJ2-5; D is undetermined. In germline, CDR1 is SGHAT, CDR2 FQNNGV. Trimming shortened V by 3 bases and J by 0 bases, and 5 bases separated the two germline ends. CDR3 length: 13 residues. This chain's CDR3 is CASSFNNQETQYF. DNA for the CDR3: TGTGCCAGCAGCTTTAACAACCAAGAGACCCAGTACTTC. Full variable domain (rest looked up from reference TRBV11-2 and TRBJ2-5): EAGVAQSPRYKIIEKRQSVAFWCNPISGHATLYWYQQILGQGPKLLIQFQNNGVVDDSQLPKDRFSAERLKGVDSTLKIQPAKLEDSAVYLCASSFNNQETQYFGPGTRLLVL.

This rearrangement joins TRBV20-1 to TRBJ2-3, with D perhaps being TRBD1 or TRBD2 (5 bases each). The CDR3 is made up of 12 amino acids. The germline V and J ends were trimmed by 7 bases and 4 bases, with 12 bases remaining between them. Germline V CDR1 and CDR2: DFQATT, SNEGSKA (reference sequence). In nucleotides, the CDR3 is TGCAGTGGGGGGTTTAGCTCAGATACGCAGTATTTT. This codes for CSGGFSSDTQYF.

This clonotype was seen repeatedly, ten times or more. The chain joins TRBV7-9 to TRBJ1-1; maybe TRBD1 (6 bases). Germline values: CDR1 SEHNR, CDR2 FQNEAQ (reference sequence). The CDR3 runs 13 residues. The V end was cut by 5 bases, the J end by 4 bases, with 11 bases between. CDR3 coding DNA: TGTGCCAGCAGCCCGGGGGGCAGCACTGAAGCTTTCTTT. It encodes CASSPGGSTEAFF.

This clonotype was seen many times. The rearrangement links TRBV7-6 to TRBJ2-1; 9 bases map to TRBD2. Germline assignment: CDR1 SGHVS and CDR2 FNYEAQ. Trimming removed 5 bases from V and 4 bases from J; junction bases left unmatched: 9. The CDR3 extends over 16 amino acids. CDR3 loop: CASSRSGRSPYNEQFF. Here the CDR3 DNA reads TGTGCCAGCAGCCGTAGCGGGAGATCCCCTTACAATGAGCAGTTCTTC.

This clonotype has ten or more counts. The V and J genes are TRBV20-1 and TRBJ2-7, with D perhaps TRBD2 (7 bases). The V end was cut by 6 bases, the J end by 4 bases, with 16 bases between. Germline values: CDR1 DFQATT, CDR2 SNEGSKA (reference sequence). The CDR3 extends over 13 amino acids. The CDR3: CSAGGQEPYEQYF. The CDR3 region has the DNA TGCAGTGCCGGGGGGCAGGAACCTTACGAGCAGTACTTC.

This clonotype showed up just a few times. The chain carries TRBV20-1 and TRBJ2-4; no clear D gene. The germline gives CDR1 DFQATT, CDR2 SNEGSKA (reference sequence). The CDR3 has 15 amino acids. V lost 0 bases to trimming and J lost 0 bases, with 9 bases between them. The CDR3 protein is CSARDGGLAKNIQYF. In nucleotides, the CDR3 is TGCAGTGCTAGAGACGGCGGTTTAGCCAAAAACATTCAGTACTTC.

This clonotype was counted only a few times. The rearrangement uses TRBV7-6 and TRBJ2-5; D may match TRBD1 or TRBD2 (5 bases each). The germline CDR1 and CDR2 sequences are SGHVS and FNYEAQ. Deletions cut 4 bases from V and 5 bases from J, with 17 bases between. The CDR3 spans 15 residues. The CDR3 here is CASSSGAARQETQYF. As DNA, the CDR3 is TGTGCCAGCAGCTCCGGGGCAGCTCGCCAGGAGACCCAGTACTTC.

Ten or more counts support this clonotype. The rearrangement uses TRBV2 and TRBJ2-3; no clear D. V lost 9 bases to trimming and J lost 3 bases, with 13 bases between them. The CDR3 is 13 amino acids. Germline V CDR1 and CDR2: SNHLY, FYNNEI. Here the CDR3 DNA reads TGTGCCAGACACTCCTCTCGAACAGATACGCAGTATTTT. It codes for CARHSSRTDTQYF.

In its sample, this clonotype was seen a few times. The rearrangement joins TRBV20-1 to TRBJ1-6; 7 bases agree with TRBD1. Trimming took 1 base from V and 5 from J; bases not matched to a gene: 5. The germline gives CDR1 DFQATT, CDR2 SNEGSKA (reference sequence). CDR3 length: 15 residues. The CDR3 sequence: CSARAATGDNSPLHF. DNA for the CDR3: TGCAGTGCTAGAGCTGCTACAGGGGATAATTCACCCCTCCACTTT.

The chain links TRBV27 to TRBJ1-1; D is unclear. The CDR3 extends over 16 amino acids. Germline loops: CDR1 MNHEY, CDR2 SMNVEV (reference sequence). Trimming removed 3 bases from V and 1 base from J, with 15 bases in between. The CDR3 bases are TGTGCCAGCAGTTTCCGGAGCTTACAGACGAACACTGAAGCTTTCTTT. Protein product: CASSFRSLQTNTEAFF.

The chain uses TRBV2 and TRBJ1-2; unclear D gene. The germline V gene has CDR1 SNHLY and CDR2 FYNNEI. V was cut by 4 bases and J by 1 base, with 13 bases left in between. This CDR3 is built from 15 residues. CDR3 residues: CASSVMLNFNYGYTF. DNA of the CDR3: TGTGCCAGCAGTGTAATGCTGAACTTTAACTATGGCTACACCTTC.

This clonotype was detected many times. The CDR3 DNA reads TGTGCCACCAGGGACTCTAGCGGGAGCTCCTACAATGAGCAGTTCTTC. Translation gives CATRDSSGSSYNEQFF. This chain joins TRBV24-1 and TRBJ2-1; TRBD2 matches 10 bases. The germline V gene encodes CDR1 KGHDR and CDR2 SFDVKD. CDR3 length: 16 residues. Losses at the gene ends were 7 bases for V and 0 bases for J; bases not matched to a gene: 5.

This clonotype was observed a handful of times. The J gene is TRBJ2-4, the V gene TRBV5-1; no clear D. The CDR3 runs 13 residues. Trimming removed 1 base from V and 5 bases from J, with 7 bases in between. CDR1 and CDR2 (germline): SGHRS, YFSETQ. DNA for the CDR3: TGCGCCAGCAGCTTGCAGGATCAAAACATTCAGTACTTC. It yields the protein CASSLQDQNIQYF.

The chain combines TRBV20-1 with TRBJ2-7; 10 positions agree with TRBD1. Germline V CDR1 and CDR2: DFQATT, SNEGSKA (reference sequence). V trimming: 4 bases; J trimming: 7 bases; junction bases outside the gene matches: 13. CDR3 length: 15 amino acids. This CDR3 reads CSATNPGQGSGEQYF. The CDR3, as DNA: TGCAGTGCTACAAATCCGGGACAGGGGTCGGGGGAGCAGTACTTC.

This clonotype was recorded many times. The chain combines TRBV5-1 with TRBJ2-6; no definite D call. The V gene's germline CDR1 is SGHRS and CDR2 YFSETQ. V gave up 4 bases and J gave up 3 bases, with 11 bases separating them. The CDR3 runs to 15 residues. CDR3 region: CASSLPLVGANVLTF. The CDR3 DNA follows: TGCGCCAGCAGCCTCCCATTAGTTGGGGCCAACGTCCTGACTTTC.

This clonotype was picked up many times. The chain employs TRBV24-1 and TRBJ2-1; 9 bases agree with TRBD1. Germline values: CDR1 KGHDR, CDR2 SFDVKD. V trimming: 1 base; J trimming: 8 bases; junction bases outside the gene matches: 11. The CDR3 is 17 residues long. CDR3 loop: CATSDFRQGVGWDEQFF. The CDR3 nucleotides read TGTGCCACCAGTGATTTTCGACAGGGGGTTGGGTGGGATGAGCAGTTCTTC.

This clonotype has at least ten counts. This CDR3 reads CASSIGGGQGNEQFF. The CDR3 nucleotides are TGCGCCAGCAGCATAGGCGGGGGACAGGGAAATGAGCAGTTCTTC. V is TRBV5-1 and J is TRBJ2-1; 9 bases fit TRBD1. With 4 bases clipped from V and 7 bases from J, the junction kept 9 bases outside the gene matches. The germline V gene encodes CDR1 SGHRS and CDR2 YFSETQ. The CDR3 is 15 residues long.

This chain connects TRBV20-1 to TRBJ1-6; 7 bases agree with TRBD1. The V gene end was trimmed by 5 bases and the J gene end by 4 bases; junction bases not matched to a gene: 11. This CDR3 region has 16 residues. CDR1 is DFQATT and CDR2 is SNEGSKA in the germline V gene (reference sequence). This CDR3 is CSAYQGGKAYNSPLHF. DNA of the CDR3: TGCAGTGCTTATCAGGGGGGAAAGGCGTATAATTCACCCCTCCACTTT.